The 6 T cell receptor beta chains reported below all come from one sample, sequenced in a study of blood T cell repertoires in COVID-19. Clones were sequenced by immunoSEQ multiplex PCR, and TCRdb holds only the in-frame ones, with some missing. The sample includes about 210,000 clones, about nine tenths of them seen just once. The sequenced sample consisted of PBMCs or T cells enriched from blood (not recorded which). Receptors were obtained from a man between 18 and 35 years old with acute COVID-19.

V usage is TRBV2 and J usage is TRBJ2-1; TRBD1 might be the D (6 bases). V was trimmed by 9 bases and J by 3 bases, leaving 9 bases between them. This CDR3 region has 12 residues. Looked up from germline, CDR1 is SNHLY and CDR2 is FYNNEI. The DNA for the CDR3 is TGTGCCAGTGCGACAGGCTACAATGAGCAGTTCTTC. This translates into CASATGYNEQFF.

The rearrangement joins TRBV6-4 to TRBJ2-1, with 8 bases fitting TRBD2. Per germline, CDR1 MRHNA and CDR2 SNTAGT. The V and J ends lost 7 bases and 8 bases, in that order; junction bases with no gene match: 7. The CDR3 totals 13 residues. In DNA form, the CDR3 reads TGTGCCAGCATACTAGCGGACTGGCATGAGCAGTTCTTC. Amino acid sequence: CASILADWHEQFF.

The CDR3 here is CASSPVGAEAFF. The CDR3 nucleotides read TGTGCCAGCAGCCCGGTGGGAGCTGAAGCTTTCTTT. The chain carries TRBV5-4 and TRBJ1-1, with D uncertain. This CDR3 region has 12 residues. V shed 4 bases and J shed 6 bases, with 10 bases lying between them. Germline V gene sequence: CDR1 SGHNT, CDR2 YYREEE (reference sequence).

The chain has TRBV19 and TRBJ1-1; unclear D gene. V was pared by 2 bases and J by 0 bases, with 7 bases between. Germline lookup yields CDR1 LNHDA and CDR2 SQIVND (reference sequence). This CDR3 contains 14 residues. The CDR3 DNA is TGTGCCAGTAGTATACAGATCATGAACACTGAAGCTTTCTTT. Translation: CASSIQIMNTEAFF.

This sequence joins TRBV28 and TRBJ1-2; D gene uncertain. Looked up from germline, CDR1 is MDHEN and CDR2 is SYDVKM. This CDR3 spans 14 amino acids. Between the trimmed V and J ends, which lost 5 bases and 4 bases, there was a span of 14 bases. As DNA, the CDR3 is TGTGCCAGCAGTCCCCACGGGGAACGCTATGGCTACACCTTC. Translation gives CASSPHGERYGYTF.

The gene calls are TRBV19 and TRBJ2-7; weak D call: TRBD2 (6 bases). The length of the CDR3 is 15 residues. Germline loops: CDR1 LNHDA, CDR2 SQIVND (reference sequence). The V gene lost 0 bases and the J gene lost 2 bases, with 11 bases spanning the gap. DNA of the CDR3: TGTGCCAGTAGTATAGATTTAGGAGGGCCCTACGAGCAGTACTTC. This codes for CASSIDLGGPYEQYF.